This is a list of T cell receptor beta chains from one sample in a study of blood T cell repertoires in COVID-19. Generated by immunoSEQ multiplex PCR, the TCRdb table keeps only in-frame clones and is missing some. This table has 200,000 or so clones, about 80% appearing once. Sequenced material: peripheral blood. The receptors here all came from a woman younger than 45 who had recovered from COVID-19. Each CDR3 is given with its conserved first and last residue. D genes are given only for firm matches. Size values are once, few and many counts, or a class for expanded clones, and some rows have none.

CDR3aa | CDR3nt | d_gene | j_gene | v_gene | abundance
CASSPGLANNEQFF | TGTGCCAGCAGTCCGGGACTAGCAAACAATGAGCAGTTCTTC | TRBD2 | TRBJ2-1 | TRBV6-5 | -
CASSPIRDRTSGNTIYF | TGTGCCAGCTCACCTATCCGGGACAGGACCTCTGGAAACACCATATATTTT | TRBD1 | TRBJ1-3 | TRBV18 | few
CATPLAFSSYEQYF | TGTGCCACCCCCCTAGCGTTTAGCTCCTACGAGCAGTACTTC | - | TRBJ2-7 | TRBV19 | -
CSVPGLAASSTDTQYF | TGCAGCGTACCGGGACTAGCGGCCTCTAGCACAGATACGCAGTATTTT | TRBD2 | TRBJ2-3 | TRBV29-1 | -
CASSRTGFQQPQHF | TGTGCCAGCAGCCGAACAGGGTTTCAACAGCCCCAGCATTTT | - | TRBJ1-5 | TRBV28 | -
CASSYSAVDRGLGQPQHF | TGTGCCAGCAGTTACTCAGCCGTTGACAGGGGTCTCGGTCAGCCCCAGCATTTT | TRBD1 | TRBJ1-5 | TRBV6-2/TRBV6-3 | -
CASTSSGTGDNEQFF | TGTGCCAGCACCTCCTCCGGGACAGGGGACAATGAGCAGTTCTTC | TRBD1 | TRBJ2-1 | TRBV28 | -
CATSRERGQPQHF | TGTGCCACCAGCAGGGAACGCGGTCAGCCCCAGCATTTT | - | TRBJ1-5 | TRBV15 | -
CASSVGLAGEYEQYF | TGTGCCAGCAGCGTAGGGCTAGCGGGAGAGTACGAGCAGTACTTC | TRBD2 | TRBJ2-7 | TRBV9 | -
CASSTNRGTEAFF | TGCGCCAGCAGCACCAACAGGGGCACTGAAGCTTTCTTT | TRBD1 | TRBJ1-1 | TRBV5-1 | -
CASSAGGQGVLPQYF | TGCGCCAGCAGTGCAGGAGGACAGGGGGTTCTTCCCCAGTACTTC | TRBD1 | TRBJ2-5 | TRBV10-1 | once
CASRLAFYTDTQYF | TGTGCCAGCAGGCTAGCTTTCTACACAGATACGCAGTATTTT | - | TRBJ2-3 | TRBV6-5 | -
CASSLAGTGDGYTF | TGTGCCAGCAGCTTAGCGGGGACAGGGGATGGCTACACCTTC | TRBD1 | TRBJ1-2 | TRBV7-9 | -
CATSDLTDGTGGRTQYF | TGTGCCACCAGTGATTTGACTGATGGGACTGGGGGTAGGACCCAGTACTTC | - | TRBJ2-5 | TRBV24-1 | -
CASSVDGGYTEAFF | TGTGCCAGCAGCGTAGACGGGGGTTACACTGAAGCTTTCTTT | - | TRBJ1-1 | TRBV9 | -
CASSPRTSGSTDTQYF | TGCGCCAGCAGCCCTCGGACTAGCGGATCCACAGATACGCAGTATTTT | TRBD2 | TRBJ2-3 | TRBV5-1 | -
CASSSTGTGPYEQYF | TGTGCCAGTAGTTCCACCGGGACAGGGCCTTACGAGCAGTACTTC | TRBD1 | TRBJ2-7 | TRBV19 | -
CASSQRSLTGPEQYF | TGTGCCAGCAGCCAAAGGAGCCTGACCGGCCCGGAGCAGTACTTC | - | TRBJ2-7 | TRBV16 | -
CASSPSHNEQFF | TGTGCCAGCAGCCCTTCCCACAATGAGCAGTTCTTC | - | TRBJ2-1 | TRBV14 | -
CASSMQGTSYEQYF | TGTGCCAGTAGTATGCAGGGGACATCCTACGAGCAGTACTTC | - | TRBJ2-7 | TRBV19 | -
CATSAGTGESGELFF | TGTGCCACCAGTGCCGGGACAGGGGAGTCCGGGGAGCTGTTTTTT | TRBD1 | TRBJ2-2 | TRBV24-1 | -
CASSDQGFSGNTIYF | TGTGCCAGTAGTGACCAGGGATTCTCTGGAAACACCATATATTTT | - | TRBJ1-3 | TRBV19 | -
CSVESGRFRNEQFF | TGCAGCGTTGAAAGCGGGAGATTTCGAAATGAGCAGTTCTTC | TRBD2 | TRBJ2-1 | TRBV29-1 | -
CASSYGQHRQETQYF | TGTGCCAGCAGCTACGGACAGCACAGACAAGAGACCCAGTACTTC | - | TRBJ2-5 | TRBV11-3 | -
CASSSGQADYGYTF | TGTGCCAGCAGTTCGGGACAGGCCGACTATGGCTACACCTTC | TRBD1 | TRBJ1-2 | TRBV28 | -
CASSLRGRTRGRAYNEQFF | TGTGCCAGCAGCTTAAGGGGGCGTACCAGGGGTCGCGCCTACAATGAGCAGTTCTTC | TRBD1 | TRBJ2-1 | TRBV13 | -
CASSPGTAKTYEQYF | TGTGCCAGCTCACCCGGGACAGCGAAGACCTACGAGCAGTACTTC | TRBD1 | TRBJ2-7 | TRBV18 | few
CASTPSGMETGELFF | TGTGCCAGCACCCCTAGCGGGATGGAAACCGGGGAGCTGTTTTTT | TRBD2 | TRBJ2-2 | TRBV3-1/TRBV3-2 | few
CASSKGFGTGANEQFF | - | - | TRBJ2-1 | TRBV21-1 | -
CASINWRGRGSTGELFF | TGTGCCAGCATCAACTGGCGTGGGAGGGGGAGCACCGGGGAGCTGTTTTTT | - | TRBJ2-2 | TRBV9 | -
CASSLSPSDQETQYF | TGTGCCAGCAGTTTATCGCCTAGCGACCAAGAGACCCAGTACTTC | - | TRBJ2-5 | TRBV27 | -
CASSEGQSNYGYTF | TGTGCCAGCAGCGAAGGACAGTCTAACTATGGCTACACCTTC | - | TRBJ1-2 | TRBV2 | -
CASSFYGSSYNEQFF | TGTGCCAGCAGTTTCTACGGGAGCTCCTACAATGAGCAGTTCTTC | - | TRBJ2-1 | TRBV27 | few
CASMLAGVADTQYF | TGTGCCAGCATGCTAGCGGGAGTCGCAGATACGCAGTATTTT | TRBD2 | TRBJ2-3 | TRBV2 | -
CASSQGGTRNEQYF | TGTGCCAGCAGCCAAGGTGGGACTAGGAACGAGCAGTACTTC | TRBD2 | TRBJ2-7 | TRBV4-2 | -
CASSENTGVGQPQHF | TGTGCCAGCAGTGAAAATACAGGGGTTGGGCAGCCCCAGCATTTT | TRBD1 | TRBJ1-5 | TRBV6-1 | -
CAISGSPSPLHF | TGTGCCATCAGTGGAAGCCCTTCACCCCTCCACTTT | - | TRBJ1-6 | TRBV10-3 | -
CASSLVLADRNEQFF | TGTGCCAGCAGCTTAGTACTAGCAGATAGGAATGAGCAGTTCTTC | - | TRBJ2-1 | TRBV7-9 | -
CATNRGPVTGELFF | TGTGCCACCAACAGGGGGCCGGTCACCGGGGAGCTGTTTTTT | TRBD1 | TRBJ2-2 | TRBV15 | once
CSATGTDTQYF | TGCAGTGCGACAGGGACAGATACGCAGTATTTT | TRBD1 | TRBJ2-3 | TRBV20-1 | -
CASRDAAGLAHEQFF | TGTGCCAGCAGGGATGCTGCGGGACTAGCCCATGAGCAGTTCTTC | TRBD2 | TRBJ2-1 | TRBV6-5 | -
CASSLYSTTDTQYF | TGTGCCAGCAGCTTATATTCTACCACAGATACGCAGTATTTT | - | TRBJ2-3 | TRBV11-3 | -
CASSPAGTGTDSPLHF | TGTGCCAGCAGCCCGGCGGGGACAGGGACCGATTCACCCCTCCACTTT | TRBD1 | TRBJ1-6 | TRBV5-6 | -